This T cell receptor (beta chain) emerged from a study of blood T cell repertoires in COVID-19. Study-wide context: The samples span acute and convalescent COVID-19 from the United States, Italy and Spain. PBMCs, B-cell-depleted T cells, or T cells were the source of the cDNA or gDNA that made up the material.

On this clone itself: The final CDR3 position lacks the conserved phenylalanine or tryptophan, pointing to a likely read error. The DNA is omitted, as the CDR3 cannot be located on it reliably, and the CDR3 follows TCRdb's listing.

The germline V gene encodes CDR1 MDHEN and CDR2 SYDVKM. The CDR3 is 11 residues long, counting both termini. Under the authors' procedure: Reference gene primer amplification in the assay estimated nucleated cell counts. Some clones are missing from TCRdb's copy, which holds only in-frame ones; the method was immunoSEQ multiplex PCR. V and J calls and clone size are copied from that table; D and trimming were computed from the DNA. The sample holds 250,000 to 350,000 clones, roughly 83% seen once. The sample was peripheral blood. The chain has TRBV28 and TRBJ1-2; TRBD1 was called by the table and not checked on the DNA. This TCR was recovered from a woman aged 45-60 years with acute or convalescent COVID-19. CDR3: CASRLEGGQVV.